This T cell receptor (beta chain) was captured in a study of identical twins. This clonotype has just a few counts. MiXCR, run by TCRdb on the 5' RACE reads, gives a single entry per CDR3 protein. The top ten hold approximately 2.9% of the sample, which has 430,000 or so distinct CDR3 sequences, about 24% seen once. In addition, the sample was reused for a study of T cells expressing NK-cell markers. That report notes: TCR beta repertoires came from sorted CD3+CD56+NKG2C+, CD3+CD56+NKG2C- and CD3+CD56-NKG2C+ T cells. HCMV seropositivity marked most of the eight sequenced donors; one was seronegative. Sorting in several experiments was restricted by an anti-gamma-delta TCR antibody to alpha-beta TCR T cells.

The sequence was collected from a young woman in good health. The sequenced sample was CD4+ T cells sorted from blood.

DNA for the CDR3: TGCGCCAGCAGCTTTATCGGACTAGCGGGGGGGCCCCAAGAGACCCAGTACTTC. Translating gives CASSFIGLAGGPQETQYF. This chain joins TRBV5-1 and TRBJ2-5; 15 bases match TRBD2. This CDR3 contains 18 residues. V lost 2 bases to trimming and J lost 1 base; unmatched junction nucleotides: 6. From germline, CDR1 is SGHRS and CDR2 YFSETQ.